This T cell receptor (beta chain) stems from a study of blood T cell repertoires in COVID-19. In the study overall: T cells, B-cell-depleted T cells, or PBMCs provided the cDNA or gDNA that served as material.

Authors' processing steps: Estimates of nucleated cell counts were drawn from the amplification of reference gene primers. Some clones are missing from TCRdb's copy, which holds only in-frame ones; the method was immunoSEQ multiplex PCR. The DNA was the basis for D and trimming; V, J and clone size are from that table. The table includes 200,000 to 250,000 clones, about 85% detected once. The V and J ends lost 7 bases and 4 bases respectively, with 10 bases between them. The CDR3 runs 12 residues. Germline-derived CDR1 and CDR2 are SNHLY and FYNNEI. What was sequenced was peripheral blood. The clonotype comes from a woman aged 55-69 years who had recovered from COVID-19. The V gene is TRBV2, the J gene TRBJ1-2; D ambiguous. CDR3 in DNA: TGTGCCAGCAATGACGGAGGCTATGGCTACACCTTC. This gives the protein CASNDGGYGYTF.